These 5 T cell receptor beta chains share one sample of origin, sequenced in a study of CD8 T cells in Susac syndrome. Reverse transcription of roughly 0.5 to 1 ug RNA was performed with random hexamers. MiXCR was run by TCRdb on the immunoSEQ multiplex PCR reads, yielding one entry per CDR3 protein. The sample shows approximately 150,000 distinct CDR3 sequences, approximately 95% of them seen only once. Sequences were obtained from CD4+ T cells from PBMCs. All receptors come from a human donor with multiple sclerosis.

The chain couples TRBV5-6 to TRBJ2-5; 8 nucleotides match TRBD2. Germline lookup yields CDR1 SGHDT and CDR2 YYEEEE. The CDR3 is 13 residues long. Trimming removed 4 bases from V and 7 bases from J; junction bases left unmatched: 6. CDR3 sequence: CASSPGLGGTQYF. CDR3 in DNA: TGTGCCAGCAGCCCGGGACTAGGAGGGACCCAGTACTTC.

The V call is TRBV20-1, the J call TRBJ2-6; D may be TRBD1 (5 bases). CDR3 size: 14 residues. Germline CDR1 reads DFQATT; CDR2 reads SNEGSKA (reference sequence). V gave up 4 bases and J gave up 4 bases, with 11 bases separating them. The CDR3 protein is CSAMVGAGANVLTF. CDR3 nucleotide sequence: TGCAGTGCTATGGTAGGGGCCGGGGCCAACGTCCTGACTTTC.

The CDR3 nucleotides read TGTGCCAGCAGGGACAGGTCAACTAATGAAAAACTGTTTTTT. Translation gives CASRDRSTNEKLFF. This chain joins TRBV2 and TRBJ1-4; 7 bases match TRBD1. CDR1 and CDR2 from the germline V gene are SNHLY and FYNNEI. This CDR3 is 14 amino acids long. J was trimmed by 0 bases and V by 6 bases; bases with no gene match: 1.

The chain employs TRBV24-1 and TRBJ2-2; D unresolved. The CDR3 consists of 12 residues. Germline CDR1 reads KGHDR; CDR2 reads SFDVKD. With 2 bases removed from V and 11 bases from J, the gap between germline ends came to 8 bases. The CDR3 protein is CATSDSGRELFF. In DNA, the CDR3 is TGTGCCACCAGTGATTCTGGACGCGAGCTGTTTTTT.

The CDR3 protein is CSAAPWAGEDTQYF. CDR3 bases: TGCAGTGCTGCCCCGTGGGCGGGAGAAGATACGCAGTATTTT. J is TRBJ2-3 and V is TRBV20-1, with 7 bases lining up with TRBD2. In germline, CDR1 is DFQATT, CDR2 SNEGSKA (reference sequence). The CDR3 loop spans 14 amino acids. V trimming: 5 bases; J trimming: 5 bases; junction bases outside the gene matches: 10.